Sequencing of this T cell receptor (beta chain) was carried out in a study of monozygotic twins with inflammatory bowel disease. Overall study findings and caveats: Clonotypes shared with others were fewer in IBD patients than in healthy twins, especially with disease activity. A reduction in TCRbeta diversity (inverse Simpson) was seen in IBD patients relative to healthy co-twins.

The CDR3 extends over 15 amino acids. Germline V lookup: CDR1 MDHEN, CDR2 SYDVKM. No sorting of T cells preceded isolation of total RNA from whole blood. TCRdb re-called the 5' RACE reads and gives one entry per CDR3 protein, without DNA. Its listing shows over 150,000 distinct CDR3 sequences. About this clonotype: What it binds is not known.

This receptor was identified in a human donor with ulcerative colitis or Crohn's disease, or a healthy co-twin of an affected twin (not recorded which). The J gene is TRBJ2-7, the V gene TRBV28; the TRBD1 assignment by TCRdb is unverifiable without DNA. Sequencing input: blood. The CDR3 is CASRPGGTASYEQYF.